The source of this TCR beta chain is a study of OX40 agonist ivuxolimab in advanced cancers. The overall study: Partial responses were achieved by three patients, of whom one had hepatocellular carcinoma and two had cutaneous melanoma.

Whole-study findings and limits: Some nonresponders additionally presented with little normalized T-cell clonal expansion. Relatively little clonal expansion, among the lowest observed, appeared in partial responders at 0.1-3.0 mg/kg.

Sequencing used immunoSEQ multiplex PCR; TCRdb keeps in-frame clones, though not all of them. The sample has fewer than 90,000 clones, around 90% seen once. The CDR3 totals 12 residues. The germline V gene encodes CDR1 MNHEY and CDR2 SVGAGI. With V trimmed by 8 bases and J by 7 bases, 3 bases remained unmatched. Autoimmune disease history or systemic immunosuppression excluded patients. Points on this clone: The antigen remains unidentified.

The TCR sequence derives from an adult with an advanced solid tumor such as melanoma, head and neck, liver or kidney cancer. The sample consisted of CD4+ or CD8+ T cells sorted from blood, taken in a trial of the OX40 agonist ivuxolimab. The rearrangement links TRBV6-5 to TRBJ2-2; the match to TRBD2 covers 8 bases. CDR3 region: CASREGGGELFF. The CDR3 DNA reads TGTGCCAGCCGGGAGGGTGGCGGGGAGCTGTTTTTT.